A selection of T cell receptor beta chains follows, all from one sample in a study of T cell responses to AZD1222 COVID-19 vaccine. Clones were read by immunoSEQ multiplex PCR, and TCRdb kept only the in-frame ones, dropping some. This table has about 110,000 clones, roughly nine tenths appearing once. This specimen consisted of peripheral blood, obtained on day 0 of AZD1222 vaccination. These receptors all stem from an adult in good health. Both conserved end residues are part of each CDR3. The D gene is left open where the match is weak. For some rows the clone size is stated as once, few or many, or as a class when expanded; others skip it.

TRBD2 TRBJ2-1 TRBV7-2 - TGTGCCAGCAGCTCTCATAGCGGGAGGGTAAATGAGCAGTTCTTC CASSSHSGRVNEQFF
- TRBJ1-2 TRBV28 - TGTGCCAGCAGCCGTCAACCGCGGGGCTACACCTTC CASSRQPRGYTF
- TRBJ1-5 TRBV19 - TGTGCCAGTAGAACAGGGTATAGCAATCAGCCCCAGCATTTT CASRTGYSNQPQHF
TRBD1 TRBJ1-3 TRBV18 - TGTGCCAGCTCACCTACGGGACAGAATGGAAACACCATATATTTT CASSPTGQNGNTIYF
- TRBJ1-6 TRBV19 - TGTGCCAGTAGTCCCGAGGCAGGAGGAAGTAATTCACCCCTCCACTTT CASSPEAGGSNSPLHF
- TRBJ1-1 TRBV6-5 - TGTGCCAGCAGCGGTGTCAGGGTGCGATCCGAAGCTTTCTTT CASSGVRVRSEAFF
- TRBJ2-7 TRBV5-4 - TGTGCCAGCAGCCTGCCCGGGGCTAGCTCCTACGAGCAGTACTTC CASSLPGASSYEQYF
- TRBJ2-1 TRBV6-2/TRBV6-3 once TGTGCCAGCAGTTACTCTAGGGCAGGGGACAATGAGCAGTTCTTC CASSYSRAGDNEQFF
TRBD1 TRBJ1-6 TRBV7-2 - TGTGCCAGCAGCGCACAGGGGAGCTCCTATAATTCACCCCTCCACTTT CASSAQGSSYNSPLHF
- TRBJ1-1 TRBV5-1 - TGCGCCAGCAGCTTGTTGATATTGAACACTGAAGCTTTCTTT CASSLLILNTEAFF
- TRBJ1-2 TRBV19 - TGTGCCAGTAGTAGGCGGGGCCTCTATGGCTACACCTTC CASSRRGLYGYTF
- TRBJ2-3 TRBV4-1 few TGCGCCAGCAGCCAGGTCCAGGTCATGTGGAGCACAGATACGCAGTATTTT CASSQVQVMWSTDTQYF
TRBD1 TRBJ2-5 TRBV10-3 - TGTGCCATTCTCCTTGACAGGGGAATAGAGACCCAGTACTTC CAILLDRGIETQYF
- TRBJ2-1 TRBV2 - TGTGCCTGGACCCGGGCGGGGTCTAATGAGCAGTTCTTC CAWTRAGSNEQFF
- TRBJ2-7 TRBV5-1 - TGCGCCAGCAGCTTGGGTGGCAGCGCCAACTACGAGCAGTACTTC CASSLGGSANYEQYF
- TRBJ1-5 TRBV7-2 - TGTGCCAGCAGCCTTGCAGAGGTTAGGGGTCAGCCCCAGCATTTT CASSLAEVRGQPQHF
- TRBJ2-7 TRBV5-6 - TGTGCCAGCAGCTTGTGGGGGGTAACTGGAAACTACGAGCAGTACTTC CASSLWGVTGNYEQYF
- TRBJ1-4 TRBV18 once TGTGCCAGCTCACCCCCCTCCGAAAAACTGTTTTTT CASSPPSEKLFF
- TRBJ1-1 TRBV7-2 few TGTGCCAGCAGCCCTATAGTGGGGCGCGGAACTGAAGCTTTCTTT CASSPIVGRGTEAFF
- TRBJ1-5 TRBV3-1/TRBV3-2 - TGTGCCAGCAGCCAAGATTACGGGCGTAATCAGCCCCAGCATTTT CASSQDYGRNQPQHF
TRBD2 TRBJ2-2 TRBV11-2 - TGTGCCAGCAGTCGACTAGCGGGTACCGGGGAGCTGTTTTTT CASSRLAGTGELFF
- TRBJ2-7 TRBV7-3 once TGTGCCAGCAGCATCGACAGCACCTACGAGCAGTACTTC CASSIDSTYEQYF
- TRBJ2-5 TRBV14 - TGTGCCAGCAGCCCACTATTGGGGCGTGAGACCCAGTACTTC CASSPLLGRETQYF
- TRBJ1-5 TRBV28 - TGTGCCAGCAGTCAGGACAGCCTTCTAAATAGCAATCAGCCCCAGCATTTT CASSQDSLLNSNQPQHF
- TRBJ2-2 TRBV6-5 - TGTGCCAGCAGCCCCCAACAGGGAGGGACCGGGGAGCTGTTTTTT CASSPQQGGTGELFF
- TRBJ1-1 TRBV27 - TGTGCCAGCGTATCAGGGGCCACTGAAGCTTTCTTT CASVSGATEAFF
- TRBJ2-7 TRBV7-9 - TGTGCCAGCAGCACCAACCCGGGCGAGCAGTACTTC CASSTNPGEQYF
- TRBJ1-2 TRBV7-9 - TGTGCCAGCAGCACCTCCGAGACAGCAAACTATGGCTACACCTTC CASSTSETANYGYTF
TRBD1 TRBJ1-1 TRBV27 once TGTGCCAGCAGTTTATCAAAAAGGACAGGGAGCACTGAAGCTTTCTTT CASSLSKRTGSTEAFF
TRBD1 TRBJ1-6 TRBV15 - TGTGCCACCAGCAAGGACAGGGTTATCGGTAATTCACCCCTCCACTTT CATSKDRVIGNSPLHF
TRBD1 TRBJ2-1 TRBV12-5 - TGTGCTAGTGGTTCGGACCCGGGGACAGGAGGCCAGTTCTTC CASGSDPGTGGQFF
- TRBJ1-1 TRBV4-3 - TGCGCCAGCAGCCAAGATCTGGCCCCAGACACTGAAGCTTTCTTT CASSQDLAPDTEAFF
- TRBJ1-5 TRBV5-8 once TGTGCCAGCAGCCCGGACCGGGGCCAGCCCCAGCATTTT CASSPDRGQPQHF
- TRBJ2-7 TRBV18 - TGTGCCAGCTCACCGGAGGGGCTCTACGAGCAGTACTTC CASSPEGLYEQYF
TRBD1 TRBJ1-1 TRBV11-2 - TGTGCCAGCAGCCCGCTCGGGACAGGGCTCCCTGAAGCTTTCTTT CASSPLGTGLPEAFF
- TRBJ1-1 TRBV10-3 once TGTGCCATCAGTGAGTCTAACGGCTACACTGAAGCTTTCTTT CAISESNGYTEAFF
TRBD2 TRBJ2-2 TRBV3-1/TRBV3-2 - TGTGCCAGCAGCCAAGGATGGAGCGGGAGTCACACCGGGGAGCTGTTTTTT CASSQGWSGSHTGELFF
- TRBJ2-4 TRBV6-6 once TGTGCCAGCAGTACCGGGTCGCCTATAGCCAAAAACATTCAGTACTTC CASSTGSPIAKNIQYF
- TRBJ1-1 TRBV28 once TGTGCCAGCAGACTTGGGGGGGGGACTGAAGCTTTCTTT CASRLGGGTEAFF
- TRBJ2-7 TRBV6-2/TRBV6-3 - TGTGCCAGCAGTGGGAACAGGAGTCCCTACGAGCAGTACTTC CASSGNRSPYEQYF
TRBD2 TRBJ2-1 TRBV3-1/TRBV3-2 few TGTGCCAGCAGCGAAGTGTTAAGCGGGAGTTACAATGAGCAGTTCTTC CASSEVLSGSYNEQFF
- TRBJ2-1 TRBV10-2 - TGCGCCAGCACCCCCGCGGGGAATCTCTACAATGAGCAGTTCTTC CASTPAGNLYNEQFF
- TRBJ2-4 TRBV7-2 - TGTGCCAGCAGCTTAGAGAGGAGAAACATTCAGTACTTC CASSLERRNIQYF
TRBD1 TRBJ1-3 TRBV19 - TGTGCCAGTAGTCCCCGGACAGGCTGGACAGTCTCTGGAAACACCATATATTTT CASSPRTGWTVSGNTIYF
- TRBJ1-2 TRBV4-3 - TGCGCCAGCAGCCAAGATCAGCAGGGACGGGGCTACACCTTC CASSQDQQGRGYTF
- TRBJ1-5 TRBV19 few TGTGCCAGTAGTATGGGACGGCCCGGCAGCAATCAGCCCCAGCATTTT CASSMGRPGSNQPQHF
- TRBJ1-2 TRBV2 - TGTGCCAGCAACGGACGGACTAACTATGGCTACACCTTC CASNGRTNYGYTF
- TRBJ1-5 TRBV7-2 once TGTGCCAGCAGCTTAAGGGTTAGAAGGGGTAAGAGCAATCAGCCCCAGCATTTT CASSLRVRRGKSNQPQHF
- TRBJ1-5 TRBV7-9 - TGTGCCAGCAGCCCCAAAGGAGGGGACAATCAGCCCCAGCATTTT CASSPKGGDNQPQHF
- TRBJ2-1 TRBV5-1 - TGCGCCAGCAGCTTGGCCGCTGACTACAATGAGCAGTTCTTC CASSLAADYNEQFF
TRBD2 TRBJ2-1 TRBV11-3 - TGTGCCAGCAGCGCCCCGACGGCGGGAGGGCCCCAAGAGCAGTTCTTC CASSAPTAGGPQEQFF
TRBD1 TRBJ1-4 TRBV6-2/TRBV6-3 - TGTGCCAGCAGTCGGAGGACAGGAACTAATGAAAAACTGTTTTTT CASSRRTGTNEKLFF